Presented here are 5 T cell receptor beta chains from one specimen sequenced in a study of PD-1 blockade in classical Hodgkin lymphoma. Indicated time point: cycle 4 day 1 (C4D1), after around six weeks of nivolumab. Relapse after autologous stem cell transplantation occurred in every patient, and brentuximab vedotin exposure varied. Clones were sequenced by immunoSEQ multiplex PCR, and TCRdb holds only the in-frame ones, with some missing. The sample has 20,000 or so clones, around 82% seen once. This sample comprised peripheral blood mononuclear cells (PBMCs), obtained before the fourth cycle of nivolumab. The source is a human donor with classical Hodgkin lymphoma.

This rearrangement joins TRBV7-9 to TRBJ2-3; D is unresolved. The CDR3 loop spans 13 amino acids. The ends were cut back, 4 bases at V and 4 bases at J, with 9 bases in the middle. Per germline, CDR1 SEHNR and CDR2 FQNEAQ (reference sequence). CDR3 sequence (DNA): TGTGCCAGCAGCTCATGGGGTTCAGATACGCAGTATTTT. Protein sequence: CASSSWGSDTQYF.

The gene calls are TRBV6-5 and TRBJ1-6, with D hard to call. The CDR3 consists of 13 residues. The germline gives CDR1 MNHEY, CDR2 SVGAGI. V was clipped by 2 bases and J by 4 bases, with 3 bases between them. For the CDR3, the DNA is TGTGCCAGCAGTTACAATTATAATTCACCCCTCCACTTT. This sequence encodes CASSYNYNSPLHF.

V is TRBV19 and J is TRBJ1-2; 7 bases are a match to TRBD1. V was clipped by 5 bases and J by 8 bases; unmatched bases: 8. CDR1 LNHDA and CDR2 SQIVND come from the germline V gene (reference sequence). The CDR3 has 13 residues. CDR3 bases: TGTGCCAGTAGTTGGACAGGACTTGTCGGCTACACCTTC. Translation gives CASSWTGLVGYTF.

The J gene is TRBJ1-5, the V gene TRBV27; unclear D gene. The V end was cut by 5 bases, the J end by 6 bases, with 14 bases between. Germline V lookup: CDR1 MNHEY, CDR2 SMNVEV (reference sequence). The CDR3 is made up of 14 amino acids. In nucleotides, the CDR3 is TGTGCCAGCAGTGAACGGGCCACCCGTCAGCCCCAGCATTTT. Its protein product is CASSERATRQPQHF.

This clone came up a few times. The chain has TRBV7-2 and TRBJ1-5, with 8 bases fitting TRBD1. In germline, CDR1 is SGHTA, CDR2 FQGNSA. J was trimmed by 4 bases and V by 3 bases; bases with no gene match: 8. This CDR3 region has 16 residues. CDR3 residues: CASSLSRQGTNQPQHF. The CDR3 DNA reads TGTGCCAGCAGCTTGTCGAGACAGGGGACGAATCAGCCCCAGCATTTT.